The TCR beta chain described here comes from a study of blood T cell repertoires in COVID-19. Study-level information: The cDNA or gDNA used as material had been derived from T cells, B-cell-depleted T cells, or PBMCs.

This CDR3 has 17 residues. J gave up 2 bases and V 2 bases, and 11 bases lay outside the gene matches. CDR1 and CDR2 (germline): GTSNPN, SVGIG (reference sequence). Authors' analysis steps: It was from reference gene primer amplification that nucleated cell counts were estimated. Only in-frame clones appear in the TCRdb table, and some are missing; sequencing was by immunoSEQ multiplex PCR. D and trimming come from the DNA, and the V and J calls and clone size come from that table. The table includes 350,000 to 400,000 clones, around 90% detected once. The genes are TRBV30 and TRBJ2-3; 9 bases fit TRBD2. This sequence originates from a man between 18 and 35 years old with active or convalescent COVID-19. The sample consisted of peripheral blood. CDR3 residues: CAWSLPERGDFTDTQYF. Here the CDR3 DNA reads TGTGCCTGGAGTCTCCCTGAGCGGGGGGATTTCACAGATACGCAGTATTTT.